This T cell receptor beta chain was sequenced during a study of T cells after yellow fever vaccination. TCRdb used MiXCR to reprocess the 5' RACE reads, holding one entry per CDR3 protein. This sample has roughly 32,000 distinct CDR3 sequences, with approximately 6.6% found just once. The sample in question was PBMCs, either bulk or a sorted T-cell subset (CD4+, CD8+, memory, or dextramer-sorted; not recorded which), obtained on the day of the first yellow fever vaccination. The source is a man aged 18 to 29 who received the YFV17D yellow fever vaccine.

The CDR3 is CASSSILRTDTQYF. CDR3 nucleotide sequence: TGTGCCAGCAGTTCTATCCTACGCACAGATACGCAGTATTTT. This chain uses TRBV12-3 or TRBV12-4 with TRBJ2-3; no clear D. The CDR3 consists of 14 residues. Trimming cost V 4 bases and J 1 base, with 9 bases left between them.